This TCR beta chain was profiled in a study of CD8 T cells in ankylosing spondylitis. The CDR3 is made up of 20 amino acids. The V gene lost 1 base and the J gene lost 1 base, with 23 bases spanning the gap. Per germline, CDR1 MGHRA and CDR2 YSYEKL. Regarding this clonotype: Its antigen is unidentified.

Quantitative barcoded 5'-RACE was used to prepare TCR beta libraries. One entry per CDR3 protein, called by TCRdb with MiXCR from the 5' RACE reads. The sample includes roughly 300,000 distinct CDR3 sequences, less than 9.5% of them seen just once. Study conclusions and caveats: One TCR beta motif, made up of several highly homologous variants, appeared characteristic of ankylosing spondylitis blood.

The gene calls are TRBV4-1 and TRBJ2-4; tentatively, D is TRBD1 (5 bases). Material: blood, either unsorted or a sorted T cell fraction (not recorded which). The sequence came from a male donor with ankylosing spondylitis. The CDR3 sequence is CASSQGGKPVGARAKNIQYF. In nucleotides, the CDR3 is TGCGCCAGCAGCCAAGGGGGCAAGCCCGTGGGCGCGAGGGCCAAAAACATTCAGTACTTC.